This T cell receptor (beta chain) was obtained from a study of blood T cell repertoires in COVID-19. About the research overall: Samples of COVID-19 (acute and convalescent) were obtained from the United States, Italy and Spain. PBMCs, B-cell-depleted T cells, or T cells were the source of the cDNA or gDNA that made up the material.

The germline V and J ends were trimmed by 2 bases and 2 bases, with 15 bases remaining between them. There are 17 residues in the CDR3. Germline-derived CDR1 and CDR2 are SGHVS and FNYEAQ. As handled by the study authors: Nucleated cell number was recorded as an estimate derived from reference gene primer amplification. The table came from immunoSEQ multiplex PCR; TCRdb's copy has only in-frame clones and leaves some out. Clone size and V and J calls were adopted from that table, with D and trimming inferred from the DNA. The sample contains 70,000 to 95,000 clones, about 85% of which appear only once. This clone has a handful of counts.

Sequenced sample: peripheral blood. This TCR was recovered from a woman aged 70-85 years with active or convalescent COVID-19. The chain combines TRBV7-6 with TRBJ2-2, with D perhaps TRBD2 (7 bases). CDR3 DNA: TGTGCCAGCAGCTTATCATACGGGGGGCGAAACACCGGGGAGCTGTTTTTT. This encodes CASSLSYGGRNTGELFF.